Listed below are T cell receptor beta chains from one sample, sequenced in a study of blood T cell repertoires in COVID-19. Produced via immunoSEQ multiplex PCR; TCRdb's table is partial and in-frame only. The sample lists 150,000 to 180,000 clones, 85% to 90% occurring once. Sequences were obtained from peripheral blood. Receptor source: a woman aged 40 to 55 with acute or convalescent COVID-19. Both conserved end residues are trimmed from each CDR3. Fields, in order: V gene, J gene, CDR3 protein.

TRBV23-1,TRBJ1-2,ASSQGGAGWGCGYT
TRBV4-2,TRBJ1-4,ASSQEVRDEKLF
TRBV7-2,TRBJ2-5,AAGTYSSGETQY
TRBV28,TRBJ1-3,ASIRNRLYGNTIY
TRBV10-3,TRBJ1-4,AISGGSGTGSEKLF
TRBV29-1,TRBJ2-6,SVRTGSSGANVLT
TRBV3-1/TRBV3-2,TRBJ1-4,ASSPLLATNEKLF
TRBV7-8,TRBJ2-1,ASSLEFASGRGLGYNEQF
TRBV5-4,TRBJ1-6,ASSVGTPSSYNSPLH
TRBV7-9,TRBJ1-5,ASSDRSQGTNQPQH
TRBV6-5,TRBJ1-1,ASDLTGKMNTEAF
TRBV5-6,TRBJ1-1,ASSLARAEAF
TRBV6-2/TRBV6-3,TRBJ1-1,ASSSSLENTEAF
TRBV12-3/TRBV12-4,TRBJ1-2,ASGAGTGGRYT
TRBV6-4,TRBJ2-1,ASSQQGELPNNEQF
TRBV2,TRBJ2-1,AINRDFEQF